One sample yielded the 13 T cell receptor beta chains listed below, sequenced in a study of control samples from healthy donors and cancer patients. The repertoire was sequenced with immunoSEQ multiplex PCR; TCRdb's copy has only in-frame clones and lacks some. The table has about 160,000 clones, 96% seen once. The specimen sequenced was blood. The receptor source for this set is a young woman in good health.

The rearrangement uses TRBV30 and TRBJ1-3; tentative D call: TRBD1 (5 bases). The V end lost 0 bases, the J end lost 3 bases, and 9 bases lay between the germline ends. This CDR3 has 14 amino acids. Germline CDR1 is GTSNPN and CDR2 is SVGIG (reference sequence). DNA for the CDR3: TGTGCCTGGAGTGTACCAGGGTTTGGAAACACCATATATTTT. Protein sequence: CAWSVPGFGNTIYF. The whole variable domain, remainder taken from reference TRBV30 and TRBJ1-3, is SQTIHQWPATLVQPVGSPLSLECTVEGTSNPNLYWYRQAAGRGLQLLFYSVGIGQISSEVPQNLSASRPQDRQFILSSKKLLLSDSGFYLCAWSVPGFGNTIYFGEGSWLTVV.

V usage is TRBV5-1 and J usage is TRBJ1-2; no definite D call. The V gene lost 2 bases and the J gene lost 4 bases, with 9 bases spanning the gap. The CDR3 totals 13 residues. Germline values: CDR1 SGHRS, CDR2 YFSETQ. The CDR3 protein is CASSFPDGYGYTF. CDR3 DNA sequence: TGCGCCAGCAGCTTCCCCGACGGCTATGGCTACACCTTC. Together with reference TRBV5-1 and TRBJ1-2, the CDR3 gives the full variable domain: KAGVTQTPRYLIKTRGQQVTLSCSPISGHRSVSWYQQTPGQGLQFLFEYFSETQRNKGNFPGRFSGRQFSNSRSEMNVSTLELGDSALYLCASSFPDGYGYTFGSGTRLTVV.

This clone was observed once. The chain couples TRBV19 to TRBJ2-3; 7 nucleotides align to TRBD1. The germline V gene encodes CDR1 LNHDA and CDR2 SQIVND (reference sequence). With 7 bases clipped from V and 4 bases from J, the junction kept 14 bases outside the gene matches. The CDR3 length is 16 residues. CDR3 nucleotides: TGTGCCAGTACCACTCGGTCAGGGGGTGCCGCAGATACGCAGTATTTT. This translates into CASTTRSGGAADTQYF.

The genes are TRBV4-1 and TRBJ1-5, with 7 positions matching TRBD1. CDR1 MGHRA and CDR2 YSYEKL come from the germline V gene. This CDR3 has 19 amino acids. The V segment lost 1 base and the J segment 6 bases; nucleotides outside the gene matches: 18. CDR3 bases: TGCGCCAGCAGCCAAGTTTTTCGGAGACAGGGAATAATCACTCAGCCCCAGCATTTT. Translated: CASSQVFRRQGIITQPQHF.

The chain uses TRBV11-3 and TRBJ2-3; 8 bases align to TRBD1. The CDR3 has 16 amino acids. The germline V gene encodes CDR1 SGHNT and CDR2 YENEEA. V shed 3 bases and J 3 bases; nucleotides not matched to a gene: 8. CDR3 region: CASSFRTGSLTDTQYF. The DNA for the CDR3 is TGTGCCAGCAGCTTTAGGACAGGGAGTTTGACAGATACGCAGTATTTT. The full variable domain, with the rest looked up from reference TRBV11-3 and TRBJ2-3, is EAGVVQSPRYKIIEKKQPVAFWCNPISGHNTLYWYLQNLGQGPELLIRYENEEAVDDSQLPKDRFSAERLKGVDSTLKIQPAELGDSAVYLCASSFRTGSLTDTQYFGPGTRLTVL.

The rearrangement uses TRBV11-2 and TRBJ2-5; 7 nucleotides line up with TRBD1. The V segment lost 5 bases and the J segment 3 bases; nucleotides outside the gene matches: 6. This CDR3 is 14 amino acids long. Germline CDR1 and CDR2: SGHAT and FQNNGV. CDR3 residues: CASSHPTGKETQYF. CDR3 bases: TGTGCCAGCAGCCACCCGACAGGGAAAGAGACCCAGTACTTC.

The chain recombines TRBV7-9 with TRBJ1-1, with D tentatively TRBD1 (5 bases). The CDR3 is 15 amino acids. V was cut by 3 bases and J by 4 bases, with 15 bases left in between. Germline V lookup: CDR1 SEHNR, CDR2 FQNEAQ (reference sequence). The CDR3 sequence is CASSLGGHAGTEAFF. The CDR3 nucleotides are TGTGCCAGCAGCTTGGGGGGTCATGCAGGCACTGAAGCTTTCTTT.

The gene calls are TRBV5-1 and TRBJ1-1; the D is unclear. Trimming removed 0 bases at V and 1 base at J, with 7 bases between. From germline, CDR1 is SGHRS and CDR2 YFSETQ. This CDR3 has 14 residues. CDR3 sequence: CASSLASQNTEAFF. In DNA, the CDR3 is TGCGCCAGCAGCTTGGCCAGCCAGAACACTGAAGCTTTCTTT.

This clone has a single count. The DNA for the CDR3 is TGTGCCAGCAGCGTAGTGGGACAATCAGATACGCAGTATTTT. Its translation is CASSVVGQSDTQYF. The chain joins TRBV9 to TRBJ2-3, with D possibly being TRBD1 (6 bases). This CDR3 has 14 residues. Germline V gives CDR1 SGDLS, CDR2 YYNGEE. The ends were cut back, 0 bases at V and 4 bases at J, with 9 bases in the middle.

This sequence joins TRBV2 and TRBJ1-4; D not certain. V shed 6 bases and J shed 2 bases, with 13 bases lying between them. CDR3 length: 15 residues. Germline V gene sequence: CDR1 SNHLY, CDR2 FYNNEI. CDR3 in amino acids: CASRDLRPTNEKLFF. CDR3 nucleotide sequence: TGTGCCAGCAGGGACCTCCGACCCACTAATGAAAAACTGTTTTTT.

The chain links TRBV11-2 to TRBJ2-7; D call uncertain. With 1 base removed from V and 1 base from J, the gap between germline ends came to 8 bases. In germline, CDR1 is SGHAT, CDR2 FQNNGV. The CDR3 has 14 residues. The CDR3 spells CASSLADGSYEQYF. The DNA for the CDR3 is TGTGCCAGCAGCTTAGCGGACGGATCCTACGAGCAGTACTTC.

The CDR3 is CASSYRVDQPQHF. DNA of the CDR3: TGTGCCAGCAGTTACAGGGTGGATCAGCCCCAGCATTTT. The chain employs TRBV6-5 and TRBJ1-5; D is undetermined. V lost 2 bases, J lost 5 bases, and 7 bases lay in between. The CDR3 length is 13 residues. Germline lookup yields CDR1 MNHEY and CDR2 SVGAGI.

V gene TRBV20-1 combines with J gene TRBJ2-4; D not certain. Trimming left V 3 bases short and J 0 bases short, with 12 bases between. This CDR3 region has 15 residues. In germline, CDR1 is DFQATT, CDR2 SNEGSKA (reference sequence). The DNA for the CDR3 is TGCAGTGCTAGTGCCCGGAACCTAGCCAAAAACATTCAGTACTTC. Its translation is CSASARNLAKNIQYF.